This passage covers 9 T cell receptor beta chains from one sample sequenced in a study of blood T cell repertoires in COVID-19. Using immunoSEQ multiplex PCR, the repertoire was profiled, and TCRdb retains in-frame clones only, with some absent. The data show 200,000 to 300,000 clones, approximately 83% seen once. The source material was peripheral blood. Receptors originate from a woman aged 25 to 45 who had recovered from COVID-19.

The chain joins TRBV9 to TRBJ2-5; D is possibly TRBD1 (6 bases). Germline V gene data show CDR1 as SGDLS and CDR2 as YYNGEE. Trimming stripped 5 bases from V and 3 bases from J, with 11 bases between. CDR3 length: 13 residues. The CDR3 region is CASSVDSKETQYF. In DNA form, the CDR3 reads TGTGCCAGCAGTGTGGACAGCAAAGAGACCCAGTACTTC.

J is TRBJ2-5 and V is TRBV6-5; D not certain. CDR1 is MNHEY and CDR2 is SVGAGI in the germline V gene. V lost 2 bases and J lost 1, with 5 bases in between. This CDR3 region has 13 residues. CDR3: CASSYNIQETQYF. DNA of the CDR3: TGTGCCAGCAGTTACAATATCCAAGAGACCCAGTACTTC.

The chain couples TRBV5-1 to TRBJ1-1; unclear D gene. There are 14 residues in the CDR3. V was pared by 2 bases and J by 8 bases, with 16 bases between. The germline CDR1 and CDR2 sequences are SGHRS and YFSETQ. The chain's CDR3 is CASSFNPGFQEAFF. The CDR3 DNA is TGCGCCAGCAGCTTTAATCCGGGGTTTCAAGAAGCTTTCTTT.

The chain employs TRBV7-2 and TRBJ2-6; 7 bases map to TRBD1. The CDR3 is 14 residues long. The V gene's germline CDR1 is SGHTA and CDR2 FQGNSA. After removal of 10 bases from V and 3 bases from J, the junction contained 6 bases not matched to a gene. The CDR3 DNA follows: TGTGCCACAGACAGGGCAAGTGGGGCCAACGTCCTGACTTTC. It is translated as CATDRASGANVLTF.

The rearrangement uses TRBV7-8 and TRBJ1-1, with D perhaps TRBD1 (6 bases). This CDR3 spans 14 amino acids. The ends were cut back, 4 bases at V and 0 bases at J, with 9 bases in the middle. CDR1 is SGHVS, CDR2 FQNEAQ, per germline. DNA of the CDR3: TGTGCCAGCAGCTCCAGGGGCGTGAACACTGAAGCTTTCTTT. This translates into CASSSRGVNTEAFF.

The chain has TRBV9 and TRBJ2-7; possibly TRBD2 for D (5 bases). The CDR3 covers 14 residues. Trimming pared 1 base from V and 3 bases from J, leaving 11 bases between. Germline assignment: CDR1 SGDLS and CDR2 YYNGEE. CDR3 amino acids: CASSVLAGGYEQYF. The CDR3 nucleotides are TGTGCCAGCAGCGTACTGGCAGGAGGCTACGAGCAGTACTTC.

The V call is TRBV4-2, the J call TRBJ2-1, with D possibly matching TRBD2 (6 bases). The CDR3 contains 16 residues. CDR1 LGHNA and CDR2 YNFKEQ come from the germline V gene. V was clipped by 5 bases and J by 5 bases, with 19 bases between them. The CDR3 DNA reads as TGTGCCAGCAGCTCCTGGTTTGCGGGGCCCCACAATGAGCAGTTCTTC. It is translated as CASSSWFAGPHNEQFF.

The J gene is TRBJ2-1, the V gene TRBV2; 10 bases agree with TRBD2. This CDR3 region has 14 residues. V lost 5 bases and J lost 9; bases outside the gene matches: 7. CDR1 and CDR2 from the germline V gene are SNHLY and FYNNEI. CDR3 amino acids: CASSYSGGLGEQFF. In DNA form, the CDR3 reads TGTGCCAGCAGTTATAGCGGGGGGCTTGGTGAGCAGTTCTTC.

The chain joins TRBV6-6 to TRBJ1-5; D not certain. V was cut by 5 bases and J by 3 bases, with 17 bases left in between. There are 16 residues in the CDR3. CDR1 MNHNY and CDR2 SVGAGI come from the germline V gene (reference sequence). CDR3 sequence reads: CASSPSREGFNQPQHF. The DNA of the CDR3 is TGTGCCAGCAGTCCCTCTAGGGAGGGCTTCAATCAGCCCCAGCATTTT.